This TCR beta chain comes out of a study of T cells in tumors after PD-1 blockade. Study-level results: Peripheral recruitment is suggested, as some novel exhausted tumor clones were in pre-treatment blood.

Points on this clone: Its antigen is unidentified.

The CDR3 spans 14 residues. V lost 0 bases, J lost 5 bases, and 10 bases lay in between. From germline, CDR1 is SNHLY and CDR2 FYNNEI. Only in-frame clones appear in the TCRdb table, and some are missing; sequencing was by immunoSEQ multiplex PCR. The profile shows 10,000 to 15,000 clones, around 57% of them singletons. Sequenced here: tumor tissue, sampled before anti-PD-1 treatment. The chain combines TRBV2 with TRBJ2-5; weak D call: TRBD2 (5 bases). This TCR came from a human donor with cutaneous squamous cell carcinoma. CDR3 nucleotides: TGTGCCAGCAGTGAAGCGACGGGGTGGGAGACCCAGTACTTC. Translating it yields CASSEATGWETQYF. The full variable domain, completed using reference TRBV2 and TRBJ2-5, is EPEVTQTPSHQVTQMGQEVILRCVPISNHLYFYWYRQILGQKVEFLVSFYNNEISEKSEIFDDQFSVERPDGSNFTLKIRSTKLEDSAMYFCASSEATGWETQYFGPGTRLLVL.